The clone carrying this TCR beta chain appeared a single time. Its specificity is unknown. The data belong to a study of identifying expanded T cells in peripheral blood. Whole-study results and caveats: Over around two and four weeks, about 15 and 19 clones changed, versus 1.2 between replicates. Two-week clone count variance significantly increased as total template count grew.

Generated by immunoSEQ multiplex PCR, the TCRdb table keeps only in-frame clones and is missing some. The sample includes 100,000 to 150,000 clones, around nine tenths of them seen just once. Collection occurred without any documented infections or immune events in donors. V shed 0 bases and J shed 0 bases, with 9 bases lying between them. Germline V gene data show CDR1 as MNHEY and CDR2 as SVGAGI. The CDR3 contains 16 residues. V and J are TRBV6-5 and TRBJ1-5; D is unresolved. The sequence was obtained from a person between 18 and 75 years old in good health. Sequences were obtained from blood. The CDR3 loop is CASSYSGIHSNQPQHF. The CDR3, as DNA: TGTGCCAGCAGTTACTCAGGGATCCATAGCAATCAGCCCCAGCATTTT.